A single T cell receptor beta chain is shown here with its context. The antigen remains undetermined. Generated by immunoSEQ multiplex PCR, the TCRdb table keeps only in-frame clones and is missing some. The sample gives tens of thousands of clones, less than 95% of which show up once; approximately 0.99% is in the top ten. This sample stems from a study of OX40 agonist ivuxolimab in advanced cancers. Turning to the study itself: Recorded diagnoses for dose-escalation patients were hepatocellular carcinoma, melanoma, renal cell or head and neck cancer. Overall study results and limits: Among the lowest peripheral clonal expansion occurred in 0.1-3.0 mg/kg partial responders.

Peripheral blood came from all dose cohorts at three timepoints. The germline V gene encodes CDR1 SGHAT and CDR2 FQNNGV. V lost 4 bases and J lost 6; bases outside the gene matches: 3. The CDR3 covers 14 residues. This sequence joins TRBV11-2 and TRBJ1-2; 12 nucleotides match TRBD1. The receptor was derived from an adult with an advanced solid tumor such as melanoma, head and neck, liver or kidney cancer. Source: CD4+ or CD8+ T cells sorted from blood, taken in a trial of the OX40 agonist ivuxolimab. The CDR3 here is CASSSGQGANGYTF. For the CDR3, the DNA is TGTGCCAGCAGCTCGGGACAGGGGGCAAATGGCTACACCTTC. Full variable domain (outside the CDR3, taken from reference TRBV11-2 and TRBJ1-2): EAGVAQSPRYKIIEKRQSVAFWCNPISGHATLYWYQQILGQGPKLLIQFQNNGVVDDSQLPKDRFSAERLKGVDSTLKIQPAKLEDSAVYLCASSSGQGANGYTFGSGTRLTVV.